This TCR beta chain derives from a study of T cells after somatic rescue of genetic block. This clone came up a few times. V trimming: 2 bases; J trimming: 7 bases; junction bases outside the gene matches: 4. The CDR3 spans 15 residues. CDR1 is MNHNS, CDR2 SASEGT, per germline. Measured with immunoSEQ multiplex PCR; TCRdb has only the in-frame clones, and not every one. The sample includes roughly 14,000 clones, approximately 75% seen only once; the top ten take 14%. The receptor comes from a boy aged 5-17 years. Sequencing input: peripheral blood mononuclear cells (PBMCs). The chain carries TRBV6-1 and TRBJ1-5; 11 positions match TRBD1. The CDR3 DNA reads TGTGCCAGCAGTGAATTGGGACAGGGGGTGCAGCCCCAGCATTTT. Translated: CASSELGQGVQPQHF.